This T cell receptor beta chain was captured by sequencing in a study of shared clonotypes between healthy human individuals (dated by TCRdb to the early 2020s). The study in broad terms: A couple of women and three men aged 18 to 49 years were included in the cohort. For each donor, CD4 naive and CD4 memory were each given three plates, CD8 naive was given two plates, and CD8 memory was given one plate. The study deeply sequenced blood TCR repertoires of 5 or 6 healthy adults to estimate repertoire size and the extent of clonotype sharing between individuals. Per donor, leukapheresis produced somewhere between about 0.94 and 8.9 billion PBMCs. To increase sequencing depth and limit assay-specific biases, TCR repertoire library preparation and sequencing were carried out by different laboratories using diverse techniques. Beyond this particular receptor, the publication reports: Even with the large sequencing depth, rarefaction of the sorted-subset datasets indicated that sequencing was incomplete. Naive subsets generally had larger estimated clonotype richness than memory subsets did. Because the study included a small number of donors, the genetic and exposure-history diversity represented was limited. Pairwise subsampling indicated that sequencing depth was expected to affect the degree of clonotype sharing among donors. Across several donors, approximately 5% of naive CD4, roughly 3.5% of naive CD8, 2.3% of memory CD4, and approximately 0.4% of memory CD8 clonotypes were shared. Compared with non-shared clonotypes, clonotypes shared by all four sorted-subset donors had higher generation probabilities. Only blood was sampled, and tissue TCR repertoires likely differ from those in blood.

Healthy HIV-negative adults with no recently reported acute infections or vaccinations were included as donors. Every donor was a Caucasian adult living in Nashville, Tennessee, USA. Magnetic negative selection was used to enrich CD4+ T cells, after which naive cells were positively selected on CD45RA and the negative fraction became the memory subset. Blood was collected by leukapheresis, and PBMCs were isolated by Ficoll-Histopaque density gradient centrifugation and then cryopreserved in liquid nitrogen vapor phase. Analytical flow cytometry was used to check the purity and quantity of every magnetically sorted T cell population. From each sorted fraction, genomic DNA was isolated and quantified by UV absorbance on a Nanodrop 2000c. The CDR3 covers 14 residues, taking in both the cysteine and the phenylalanine. Only CDR3 DNA remains: 42 bases, in frame from the first base. For CDR1 and CDR2, the germline V gene lists LGHNA and YNFKEQ. V is reduced by 0 bases and J by 7 bases, leaving a spacing of 13 bases between them.

Using the deep immunoSEQ assay, multiplex PCR amplified TCR CDR3 regions from genomic DNA. For each cell subset, the extracted genomic DNA was distributed evenly across all wells of several immunoSEQ 96-well plates, and each plate served as one replicate. For sorted subsets, around 200 ng genomic DNA, equal to approximately 30,000 T cell genomes, was loaded into each replicate PCR. Purified libraries were measured with a Qubit 3.0 fluorometer, size-checked on a Bioanalyzer 2100, and measured again with the KAPA Library Quantification kit. Each immunoSEQ 96-well plate was sequenced on its own single-read 150-cycle Illumina NextSeq 550 flow cell. As for how the authors treated the data: Because the immunoSEQ output included only junctional sequences and no quality scores, the filtering could not be the same as the filtering used for full-length reads. Sequences were annotated with PyIR, a Python wrapper for IgBLAST v1.9, using IMGT germline references to assign V/J genes and CDR3. Any read was removed if the V/J assignment was weak (E-value above 1e-6), the CDR3 was missing, or the read contained stop codons, out-of-frame junctions, or ambiguous translated residues. A V3J clonotype was defined by an identical inferred V gene, J gene, and CDR3 amino acid sequence. Percentage overlap between repertoires was calculated by dividing the number of shared unique clonotypes by the size of the smaller repertoire. Repertoire richness was assessed with RTK rarefaction, the Chao1 estimator, and Recon v2.1 estimates of unobserved clonotypes. Generation probabilities for all TCRbeta clonotypes obtained by the gDNA method from several donors were computed using OLGA. The immuneACCESS repertoire file appears here via TCRdb, limited to in-frame rearrangements. These files lack a portion of the clones; in checked studies, under half of the deficit traces to unresolved V genes, and the cause of the others is not known. That table is the source of V, J and clone size, and D and trimming were worked out from the DNA. The sample table lists about 2.4 million clones, more than 85% of them with a count of one. About 0.38% of the sample rests with the top ten.

To note about this clone: Its recognized antigen is unknown. There are no base qualities to consult, and no much larger clone falls within one base.

The chain is encoded by TRBV4-2 joined to TRBJ2-7, with the D gene call left open. Sequencing used naive CD4+ T cells from PBMCs. Read against the paper, the sample's cell subset or site label means: CD45RA+ positively selected. This receptor was obtained from a man in his late teens or twenties in good health. Some clones in this sample may be carry-over from other donors' samples. The DNA sequence follows: TGTGCCAGCAGCCAAGATTTAATACGGTCGGAGCAGTACTTC. Its coded protein is CASSQDLIRSEQYF.